This TCR beta chain was recovered during a study of T cell responses to AZD1222 COVID-19 vaccine. Overall study findings and caveats: Clonal diversity may have been underestimated in mostly white British donors. Spike-specific TCR breadth rose after two AZD1222 doses, and depth rose as well. Among spike-specific TCRs, nearly half reportedly target unmutated variant regions. Vaccine-associated CD4 TCRs ranged over spike, dominating at 160-218 and 743-854.

V was pared by 3 bases and J by 6 bases, with 20 bases between. There are 16 residues in the CDR3. Germline V gives CDR1 LNHNV, CDR2 YYDKDF (reference sequence). Libraries were prepared by immunoSEQ multiplex PCR; TCRdb keeps only in-frame clonotypes and omits some of them. The sample holds over 120,000 clones; 80% to 95% are singletons and the top ten take about 4.8%. Notes on this clone: Its antigen is still unknown.

This chain connects TRBV15 to TRBJ2-5, with TRBD1 as a possible D gene (7 bases). The specimen was peripheral blood, collected on day 0 of AZD1222 vaccination. The origin of this receptor is an adult in good health. The CDR3 DNA reads as TGTGCCACCAGCAGTGGAGGGGGCGCTGCCGCTAAGACCCAGTACTTC. Protein sequence: CATSSGGGAAAKTQYF.